This TCR beta chain was observed in a study of T cell responses to AZD1222 COVID-19 vaccine. Across the study: Analyses pooled second doses at about 4 or about 12 weeks.

CDR1 is LGHDT and CDR2 is YNNKEL in the germline V gene (reference sequence). Trimming pared 0 bases from V and 0 bases from J, leaving 12 bases between. The CDR3 runs to 17 residues. With respect to this clone: Antigen specificity is unknown.

Study-level findings and limits: Regions left unmutated in variants are reportedly the target of nearly half of spike-specific TCRs. Spike was spanned by vaccine-associated CD4 TCRs, with dominance at 160-218 and 743-854. Among the donors, most were white British and more were female, and clonal diversity was possibly underestimated.

Sequenced by immunoSEQ multiplex PCR; TCRdb stores in-frame clones only, minus some. This sample carries about 120,000 clones, about 90% of them seen once, and the ten largest clones take about 4.8%. The starting material was peripheral blood, obtained on day 0 of AZD1222 vaccination. The chain combines TRBV3-1 (or the pseudogene TRBV3-2) with TRBJ2-1, with D hard to call. The receptor's source is an adult in good health. CDR3: CASSQDPRLRSYNEQFF. The CDR3 DNA reads as TGTGCCAGCAGCCAAGATCCTCGGCTCCGCTCCTACAATGAGCAGTTCTTC.